Below, 18 T cell receptor beta chains from the same sample are listed, as sequenced in a study of a mutant IDH1 vaccine in newly diagnosed glioma. For these TCRs, the target antigens are not known. The protocol was immunoSEQ multiplex PCR, while the TCRdb copy is restricted to in-frame clones and leaves out a portion. The sample shows about 55,000 clones, over 70% of them seen only once. Time point specified: week 23, last vaccination. Mutant IDH1 20-mer peptide, at 300 ug, made up each vaccine dose, with topical imiquimod. The sequenced sample was PBMCs, obtained from a glioma patient whose treatment included an IDH1 peptide vaccine. All receptors come from a man aged 35 to 55 with glioma.

The V and J genes are TRBV27 and TRBJ1-4; a weak D match, TRBD1 (5 bases). With 6 bases removed from V and 8 bases from J, the gap between germline ends came to 19 bases. Germline V lookup: CDR1 MNHEY, CDR2 SMNVEV (reference sequence). The CDR3 runs 15 residues. This CDR3 is CASRLFPLGTEKLFF. In nucleotides, the CDR3 is TGTGCCAGCAGACTGTTTCCTCTGGGGACCGAAAAACTGTTTTTT.

The rearrangement uses TRBV10-3 and TRBJ1-1; 7 bases match TRBD1. Germline V gene lookup returns CDR1 ENHRY and CDR2 SYGVKD. This CDR3 is 13 amino acids long. V trimming: 3 bases; J trimming: 6 bases; junction bases outside the gene matches: 4. CDR3 in amino acids: CAISEAGTAEAFF. Written as DNA, the CDR3 is TGTGCCATCAGTGAAGCCGGGACAGCTGAAGCTTTCTTT.

The genes are TRBV5-6 and TRBJ2-1; tentatively, D is TRBD2 (6 bases). Trimming left V 4 bases short and J 10 bases short, with 12 bases between. CDR3 size: 12 residues. From germline, CDR1 is SGHDT and CDR2 YYEEEE. Here the CDR3 reads CASSKGLREQFF. The CDR3 region has the DNA TGTGCCAGCAGCAAGGGACTCCGCGAGCAGTTCTTC.

This rearrangement joins TRBV5-4 to TRBJ2-2; 10 bases line up with TRBD1. Unmatched junction bases numbered 3, after V lost 0 bases and J lost 7 bases. The V gene's germline CDR1 is SGHNT and CDR2 YYREEE (reference sequence). The CDR3 contains 15 residues. The CDR3 sequence: CASSLATGGVGELFF. CDR3 nucleotide sequence: TGTGCCAGCAGCTTGGCGACAGGGGGCGTCGGGGAGCTGTTTTTT.

V usage is TRBV6-5 and J usage is TRBJ2-1; 10 bases fit TRBD2. From germline, CDR1 is MNHEY and CDR2 SVGAGI. The CDR3 covers 15 residues. Germline trimming cut 6 bases from V and 5 bases from J; bases unmatched to any gene: 7. CDR3: CASSPTLAGDNEQFF. Here the CDR3 DNA reads TGTGCCAGCAGCCCAACGCTAGCGGGGGACAATGAGCAGTTCTTC.

The CDR3 region has the DNA TGCAGCGTTGGCACAGGGCCGAGCTCCTACAATGAGCAGTTCTTC. Translation gives CSVGTGPSSYNEQFF. V gene TRBV29-1 combines with J gene TRBJ2-1; perhaps TRBD1 as D (6 bases). The CDR3 consists of 15 residues. The V end lost 4 bases, the J end lost 0 bases, and 13 bases lay between the germline ends. Germline assignment: CDR1 SQVTM and CDR2 ANQGSEA.

The V call is TRBV6-5, the J call TRBJ2-7, with D possibly matching TRBD2 (5 bases). Deletions cut 5 bases from V and 6 bases from J, with 17 bases between. Per germline, CDR1 MNHEY and CDR2 SVGAGI. The CDR3 consists of 14 residues. The CDR3 region has the DNA TGTGCCAGCAGTCGTACGGGAAGGGCCTTCGAGCAGTACTTC. It translates to CASSRTGRAFEQYF.

This clone was counted between two and nine times. The J gene is TRBJ1-1, the V gene TRBV19; D is uncertain. CDR3 length: 14 amino acids. V lost 5 bases to trimming and J lost 6 bases, with 16 bases between them. CDR1 is LNHDA and CDR2 is SQIVND in the germline V gene (reference sequence). DNA of the CDR3: TGTGCCAGTAGTTCGGGGTTCCGGCGCGCTGAAGCTTTCTTT. Translating gives CASSSGFRRAEAFF.

This rearrangement joins TRBV7-2 to TRBJ1-4; D remains unclear. With 6 bases removed from V and 4 bases from J, the gap between germline ends came to 9 bases. Germline CDR1 reads SGHTA; CDR2 reads FQGNSA. The CDR3 has 13 residues. The CDR3 region is CASRGPFNEKLFF. The CDR3 coding sequence is TGTGCCAGCAGGGGTCCCTTTAATGAAAAACTGTTTTTT.

This chain uses TRBV5-1 with TRBJ2-5, with 8 nucleotides matching TRBD1. The germline V gene has CDR1 SGHRS and CDR2 YFSETQ. V shed 5 bases and J 3 bases; nucleotides not matched to a gene: 9. The CDR3 is 15 residues long. CDR3 sequence: CASSAQGAWEETQYF. The CDR3 bases are TGCGCCAGCAGTGCTCAGGGGGCATGGGAAGAGACCCAGTACTTC.

Only one count was recorded for this clone. The chain employs TRBV4-2 and TRBJ1-2; the D gene is possibly TRBD1 (5 bases). V dropped 0 bases and J dropped 5 bases, with 10 bases sitting between them. Germline lookup yields CDR1 LGHNA and CDR2 YNFKEQ. The CDR3 extends over 14 amino acids. The CDR3 here is CASSQDRGEYGYTF. CDR3 DNA: TGTGCCAGCAGCCAAGATCGGGGCGAGTATGGCTACACCTTC.

The chain employs TRBV2 and TRBJ1-5; 8 nucleotides align to TRBD1. From germline, CDR1 is SNHLY and CDR2 FYNNEI. The CDR3 spans 15 residues. J gave up 2 bases and V 7 bases, and 7 bases lay outside the gene matches. CDR3 sequence (DNA): TGTGCCAGCACCCTGGACAGGGTCGGCAATCAGCCCCAGCATTTT. Protein product: CASTLDRVGNQPQHF.

The chain recombines TRBV9 with TRBJ1-2; D possibly corresponds to TRBD1 (6 bases). Deletions cut 0 bases from V and 4 bases from J, with 10 bases between. This CDR3 has 14 residues. Germline V gives CDR1 SGDLS, CDR2 YYNGEE. The CDR3 sequence: CASSVAGGGYGYTF. CDR3 in DNA: TGTGCCAGCAGCGTAGCAGGAGGGGGCTATGGCTACACCTTC.

V is TRBV7-9 and J is TRBJ2-1; D ambiguous. The CDR3 runs to 15 residues. Germline V gene data show CDR1 as SEHNR and CDR2 as FQNEAQ (reference sequence). The V end lost 5 bases, the J end lost 0 bases, and 11 bases lay between the germline ends. The CDR3 DNA reads TGTGCCAGCAGCCCCGACCCGAGCTCCTACAATGAGCAGTTCTTC. Translated: CASSPDPSSYNEQFF.

The chain combines TRBV5-1 with TRBJ1-6, with a possible D match to TRBD1 (5 bases). The V end was cut by 4 bases, the J end by 9 bases, with 11 bases between. This CDR3 is 13 amino acids long. Germline CDR1 reads SGHRS; CDR2 reads YFSETQ. The CDR3 protein is CASSAGPGSPLHF. In DNA, the CDR3 is TGCGCCAGCAGCGCGGGACCTGGTTCACCCCTCCACTTT.

This chain joins TRBV29-1 and TRBJ2-7, with D possibly matching TRBD1 (6 bases). The germline gives CDR1 SQVTM, CDR2 ANQGSEA. Trimming left V 1 base short and J 5 bases short, with 12 bases between. The CDR3 contains 13 residues. As DNA, the CDR3 is TGCAGCGTTGAAGGAGGTGGGGGCGACGAGCAGTACTTC. Its protein is CSVEGGGGDEQYF.

The chain recombines TRBV5-4 with TRBJ1-1; D call uncertain. V lost 2 bases to trimming and J lost 0 bases, with 5 bases between them. The germline gives CDR1 SGHNT, CDR2 YYREEE (reference sequence). The CDR3 extends over 13 amino acids. In nucleotides, the CDR3 is TGTGCCAGCAGCTTCATGCTGAACACTGAAGCTTTCTTT. As protein: CASSFMLNTEAFF.

The chain joins TRBV5-1 to TRBJ2-7; TRBD2 agrees at 8 bases. Germline-derived CDR1 and CDR2 are SGHRS and YFSETQ. Trimming cost V 2 bases and J 2 bases; bases outside gene matches: 3. This CDR3 spans 14 amino acids. This chain's CDR3 is CASSFSGEPYEQYF. The CDR3 DNA follows: TGCGCCAGCAGCTTTAGCGGGGAACCCTACGAGCAGTACTTC.